These T cell receptor beta chains were read from a single sample in a study of control samples from healthy donors and cancer patients. Profiling relied on immunoSEQ multiplex PCR, and the TCRdb table lists in-frame clones only, not all of them. The profile shows more than 100,000 clones, just under 90% of them singletons. Sequencing was carried out using PBMCs. All receptors come from a man aged 50 or older with head and neck cancer. CDR3s include the opening cysteine and the closing phenylalanine or tryptophan. Fields, in order: CDR3 DNA, CDR3 protein, J gene, V gene, D gene, clone size. A D gene is named only where the DNA matches it firmly. Clone size, where shown, is once, few, many, or a class for clones that have expanded.

DNA: TGTGCCAGTAGTCCAGGGGAATCTGGGGCCAACGTCCTGACTTTC
CDR3: CASSPGESGANVLTF
J: TRBJ2-6
V: TRBV19
D: NA
size: NA

DNA: TGTGCCAGCAGGGATCGACAGGTTCCCGGGGAGCTGTTTTTT
CDR3: CASRDRQVPGELFF
J: TRBJ2-2
V: TRBV6-5
D: NA
size: NA

DNA: TGTGCCAGCAGTCACAGGGGGCGAGAGGCGAACACCGGGGAGCTGTTTTTT
CDR3: CASSHRGREANTGELFF
J: TRBJ2-2
V: TRBV2
D: TRBD1
size: NA

DNA: TGTGCCAGTAGTGCACAGGAAAGGGGTCGGCGATTCTTC
CDR3: CASSAQERGRRFF
J: TRBJ2-1
V: TRBV19
D: NA
size: NA

DNA: TGTGCCAGCAGAGCACAACCGACAGGGGGCGTCGAGCAGTACTTC
CDR3: CASRAQPTGGVEQYF
J: TRBJ2-7
V: TRBV6-5
D: TRBD1
size: NA

DNA: TGTGCCAGCAGCTTCGGACAGGGGGCCGCAGATACGCAGTATTTT
CDR3: CASSFGQGAADTQYF
J: TRBJ2-3
V: TRBV7-9
D: TRBD1
size: NA

DNA: TGCGCCAGCAGCTTCGAGGGACAGGCAGGAGGCTACACCTTC
CDR3: CASSFEGQAGGYTF
J: TRBJ1-2
V: TRBV5-1
D: TRBD1
size: NA

DNA: TGTGCCAGCAGCTTAGAATTTGAGCAGTTCTTC
CDR3: CASSLEFEQFF
J: TRBJ2-1
V: TRBV7-9
D: NA
size: NA

DNA: TGTGCCAGCAGCTTAGGGGATTACTATGGCTACACCTTC
CDR3: CASSLGDYYGYTF
J: TRBJ1-2
V: TRBV7-9
D: NA
size: NA

DNA: TGTGCCAGCGCCGGGACGGAGAGCTCCTACGAGCAGTACTTC
CDR3: CASAGTESSYEQYF
J: TRBJ2-7
V: TRBV6-6
D: NA
size: NA

DNA: TGTGCCAGCAGCCCCCGAGGACAATCTAGCACAGATACGCAGTATTTT
CDR3: CASSPRGQSSTDTQYF
J: TRBJ2-3
V: TRBV7-9
D: NA
size: NA

DNA: TGTGCCAGCAGCTTGGGACATTCCTACGAGCAGTACTTC
CDR3: CASSLGHSYEQYF
J: TRBJ2-7
V: TRBV11-2
D: NA
size: NA

DNA: TGTGCCAGCAGTGTCATCCACAGCACAGATACGCAGTATTTT
CDR3: CASSVIHSTDTQYF
J: TRBJ2-3
V: TRBV27
D: NA
size: NA

DNA: TGTGCCAGCAGTTGGGACAGGGGAACAGATACGCAGTATTTT
CDR3: CASSWDRGTDTQYF
J: TRBJ2-3
V: TRBV6-5
D: TRBD1
size: NA

DNA: TGCGCCACCCTAGAAGCGGGAGTTAATACGCAGTATTTT
CDR3: CATLEAGVNTQYF
J: TRBJ2-3
V: TRBV10-2
D: TRBD2
size: NA

DNA: TGTGCCAGCAGTGAACAATATAAAGTGGGAACAGGGTGGACCAAAAACATTCAGTACTTC
CDR3: CASSEQYKVGTGWTKNIQYF
J: TRBJ2-4
V: TRBV2
D: NA
size: NA

DNA: TGTGCCAGCAGCCCCTCGGGGTATGAAGCTTTCTTT
CDR3: CASSPSGYEAFF
J: TRBJ1-1
V: TRBV7-2
D: NA
size: NA

DNA: TGCAGTGCTAGTCAGTTCTTCGACACTGAAGCTTTCTTT
CDR3: CSASQFFDTEAFF
J: TRBJ1-1
V: TRBV20-1
D: NA
size: NA

DNA: TGTGCCAGCAGTCTCCAGGGGGCCAAAAACATTCAGTACTTC
CDR3: CASSLQGAKNIQYF
J: TRBJ2-4
V: TRBV27
D: NA
size: NA

DNA: TGTGCCAGCAGCCAATCCTTAGCGGGCTCTTCCTACAATGAGCAGTTCTTC
CDR3: CASSQSLAGSSYNEQFF
J: TRBJ2-1
V: TRBV4-2
D: TRBD2
size: NA

DNA: TGTGCCAGCCGAGCGGCGGACAGTTACTACGAGCAGTACTTC
CDR3: CASRAADSYYEQYF
J: TRBJ2-7
V: TRBV28
D: NA
size: many

DNA: TGTGCCAGCAGCTTCCCCCGGGACACCTACACCGGGGAGCTGTTTTTT
CDR3: CASSFPRDTYTGELFF
J: TRBJ2-2
V: TRBV7-9
D: NA
size: once

DNA: TGTGCCAGCAGACTCTTCGGAGGCATGAACACTGAAGCTTTCTTT
CDR3: CASRLFGGMNTEAFF
J: TRBJ1-1
V: TRBV28
D: NA
size: NA

DNA: TGCGCCAGCAGCAGGGACAGGGTAGGACCCCTCCACTTT
CDR3: CASSRDRVGPLHF
J: TRBJ1-6
V: TRBV10-1
D: TRBD1
size: NA

DNA: TGTGCCAGCAGCCCTCAACGGGGGGGGTCACCCCTCCACTTT
CDR3: CASSPQRGGSPLHF
J: TRBJ1-6
V: TRBV3-1/TRBV3-2
D: NA
size: few

DNA: TGTGCCAGCAGCTTGGGCGCATACTCGAACACTGAAGCTTTCTTT
CDR3: CASSLGAYSNTEAFF
J: TRBJ1-1
V: TRBV5-5
D: NA
size: once

DNA: TGTGCCAGCAGTCCCTCCCAACGGGAGAACAATGAGCAGTTCTTC
CDR3: CASSPSQRENNEQFF
J: TRBJ2-1
V: TRBV27
D: NA
size: once

DNA: TGTGCCAGCAGCTTGGACGGTTACTATAATTCACCCCTCCACTTT
CDR3: CASSLDGYYNSPLHF
J: TRBJ1-6
V: TRBV5-4
D: NA
size: NA

DNA: TGTGCCAGCAGTTTGATGCCGGCGAGCTCCTACAATGAGCAGTTCTTC
CDR3: CASSLMPASSYNEQFF
J: TRBJ2-1
V: TRBV27
D: NA
size: NA

DNA: TGTGCCAGCAGTCCACCCCCGGGACGAGATTGGGATCCGGTAAACTATGGCTACACCTTC
CDR3: CASSPPPGRDWDPVNYGYTF
J: TRBJ1-2
V: TRBV28
D: NA
size: NA

DNA: TGCGCCAGCGGGGAGGGGACAGCGATACGACGGCAGTACTTC
CDR3: CASGEGTAIRRQYF
J: TRBJ2-7
V: TRBV10-2
D: NA
size: NA

DNA: TGTGCCAGCAGTTCTCACATGAACACTGAAGCTTTCTTT
CDR3: CASSSHMNTEAFF
J: TRBJ1-1
V: TRBV6-5
D: NA
size: NA

DNA: TGCGCCAGCAGCTTGGTGGGTGAGGGGAACACTGAAGCTTTCTTT
CDR3: CASSLVGEGNTEAFF
J: TRBJ1-1
V: TRBV5-1
D: NA
size: NA